The rows below give T cell receptor beta chains drawn from one sample of a study of identical twins. TCRdb passed the 5' RACE reads through MiXCR, listing each CDR3 protein once. The data contain some 630,000 distinct CDR3 sequences, less than 9% of them seen just once; the ten biggest clones take up 1.5% to 2%. These records were also assigned to another study, of yellow fever vaccine responses in identical twins.

What was sequenced was PBMCs. Every receptor here comes from a woman between 18 and 30 years old in good health. Each CDR3 is given with its conserved first and last residue. Fields, in order: V gene, J gene, D gene, clone size, CDR3 protein, CDR3 DNA. The D gene is left open where the match is weak. Size is stated for part of the rows, as once, few or many counts, or as a class when the clone is expanded.

>TRBV11-3|TRBJ1-1|-|few
CASSHPDNTEAFF
TGTGCCAGCAGCCACCCCGACAACACTGAAGCTTTCTTT
>TRBV6-4|TRBJ2-3|TRBD2|many
CASSTSGGATDTQYF
TGTGCCAGCAGTACTAGCGGGGGGGCCACAGATACGCAGTATTTT
>TRBV11-2|TRBJ2-1|TRBD2|many
CASSLGTSGYYNEQFF
TGTGCCAGCAGCTTAGGTACTAGCGGGTACTACAATGAGCAGTTCTTC
>TRBV12-3/TRBV12-4|TRBJ1-1|-|-
CASSFDRMNTEAFF
TGTGCCAGCAGTTTTGACAGGATGAACACTGAAGCTTTCTTT
>TRBV12-3/TRBV12-4|TRBJ1-3|-|many
CASSPEGTSGNTIYF
TGTGCCAGCAGTCCCGAGGGTACCTCTGGAAACACCATATATTTT
>TRBV11-2|TRBJ2-5|TRBD2|few
CASSSPSGGGQETQYF
TGTGCCAGCAGCTCACCGTCGGGGGGGGGCCAAGAGACCCAGTACTTC
>TRBV27|TRBJ2-1|-|many
CASSFLGAEQFF
TGTGCCAGCAGTTTCCTGGGCGCCGAGCAGTTCTTC
>TRBV7-2|TRBJ2-7|TRBD2|-
CASTQAGSSREQYF
TGTGCCAGCACCCAAGCGGGATCCTCGAGGGAGCAGTACTTC
>TRBV5-1|TRBJ1-6|-|few
CASAEGYSGNSPLHF
TGCGCCAGCGCGGAGGGATATTCGGGTAATTCACCCCTCCACTTT
>TRBV6-1|TRBJ2-3|TRBD1|few
CASSLTGGFVTDTQYF
TGTGCCAGCAGCCTAACAGGGGGCTTTGTGACAGATACGCAGTATTTT
>TRBV28|TRBJ1-1|-|few
CASTEPRGNTEAFF
TGTGCCAGCACCGAACCTAGGGGCAACACTGAAGCTTTCTTT
>TRBV6-5|TRBJ2-3|-|many
CASSYARNTDTQYF
TGTGCCAGCAGTTACGCGAGGAACACAGATACGCAGTATTTT
>TRBV20-1|TRBJ2-5|TRBD2|-
CSARDSGLAGGQETQYF
TGCAGTGCTAGAGATTCCGGACTAGCGGGGGGCCAAGAGACCCAGTACTTC
>TRBV7-9|TRBJ2-5|-|many
CASSLWGASQETQYF
TGTGCCAGCAGCTTATGGGGGGCCAGCCAAGAGACCCAGTACTTC
>TRBV6-5|TRBJ1-4|TRBD1|-
CASSYGQGAYEKLFF
TGTGCCAGCAGTTACGGACAGGGGGCCTACGAAAAACTGTTTTTT
>TRBV10-3|TRBJ1-2|-|-
CAISESRGNSRYGYTF
TGTGCCATCAGTGAGTCTCGGGGGAACAGCCGCTATGGCTACACCTTC
>TRBV4-1|TRBJ1-1|-|-
CASSLRVGVDTEAFF
TGCGCCAGCAGCCTAAGGGTAGGGGTGGACACTGAAGCTTTCTTT
>TRBV12-3/TRBV12-4|TRBJ1-2|-|many
CASRARPTSDNYGYTF
TGTGCCAGCAGAGCCCGCCCGACAAGCGATAACTATGGCTACACCTTC